These T cell receptor beta chains were read from a single sample in a study of T-cell reconstitution after alpha-beta-depleted transplantation in children. TCRdb reprocessed the PCR reads via MiXCR and lists one record per CDR3 protein. Found here are hundreds of thousands of distinct CDR3 sequences, about 16% of them singletons; the top ten hold 5%. The material sequenced was PBMCs, mostly from graft donor cells, taken 360 days after TCRalphabeta/CD19-depleted stem cell transplant. These receptors all come from a male patient younger than 18 who had a stem cell transplant for acute lymphoblastic leukemia, so the T cells may come from the graft donor. Each CDR3 is given with its conserved first and last residue. The D gene is left open where the match is weak. The size field is filled for only some rows; it gives once, few, many or a size class.

clone_size	d_call	v_call	j_call	cdr3_nt	cdr3_aa
once	TRBD2	TRBV19	TRBJ2-3	TGTGCCAGCGGTGCCCTGCGGGGGATTAGCACAGATACGCAGTATTTT	CASGALRGISTDTQYF
.	.	TRBV7-3	TRBJ2-2	TGTGCCAGCAGCTTAAAGTTATCCGGGGAGCTGTTTTTT	CASSLKLSGELFF
few	.	TRBV5-1	TRBJ1-1	TGCGCCAGCAGCTTGGCCGGGGGAGGAGTAGCTTTCTTT	CASSLAGGGVAFF
few	.	TRBV29-1	TRBJ2-2	TGCAGCGTCCGAAGGACGAACACCGGGGAGCTGTTTTTT	CSVRRTNTGELFF
.	.	TRBV6-1	TRBJ2-3	TGTGCCAGCAGGGATGACAGATGGGGAACAGATACGCAGTATTTT	CASRDDRWGTDTQYF
many	.	TRBV10-3	TRBJ2-1	TGTGCCATCAGTGAGTCTAGGGAAAATGAGCAGTTCTTC	CAISESRENEQFF
few	TRBD2	TRBV2	TRBJ2-7	TGTGCCAGCAGCCCCGGGAGCGGGAGATCTTACGAGCAGTACTTC	CASSPGSGRSYEQYF
few	.	TRBV7-3	TRBJ1-4	TGTGCCAACGGGCCTTGGGCCGAAAAACTGTTTTTT	CANGPWAEKLFF
few	TRBD1	TRBV18	TRBJ1-1	TGTGCCAGCTCACCACAGGGGGCCGGATATACATGGACTGAAGCTTTCTTT	CASSPQGAGYTWTEAFF
few	TRBD1	TRBV11-2	TRBJ2-1	TGTGCCAGCAGCTTAGTCCTTACCGGGACAGGGAAGGGGAATGAGCAGTTCTTC	CASSLVLTGTGKGNEQFF
.	.	TRBV29-1	TRBJ2-1	TGCAGCGCCTCCGTCCGAATCAATGAGCAGTTCTTC	CSASVRINEQFF
few	TRBD2	TRBV9	TRBJ2-1	TGTGCCAGCAGCGTAGTGGTAGCGGGTAACAATGAGCAGTTCTTC	CASSVVVAGNNEQFF
.	.	TRBV12-3/TRBV12-4	TRBJ2-5	TGTGCCAGCAGTCTGACTAGGAACCAGCAAGAGACCCAGTACTTC	CASSLTRNQQETQYF
.	.	TRBV19	TRBJ1-2	TGTGCCAGTGGTTGGGGAGGCTATGGCTACACCTTC	CASGWGGYGYTF
few	.	TRBV12-5	TRBJ2-1	TGTGCTAGTGGTTTGGTACGTTCGGGTAGCAATGAGCAGTTCTTC	CASGLVRSGSNEQFF
few	.	TRBV14	TRBJ2-7	TGTGCCAGCAGCCATGGACAGTATTCGGAGCAGTACTTC	CASSHGQYSEQYF
.	TRBD2	TRBV7-2	TRBJ2-1	TGTGCCAGCAGCTTAGCGGGACTAGCGGGAATCGCTGCGCAGTTCTTC	CASSLAGLAGIAAQFF
few	TRBD1	TRBV12-3/TRBV12-4	TRBJ2-2	TGTGCCAGCAGTGCCCCGGACAGGGTCGCGTCCGGGGAGCTGTTTTTT	CASSAPDRVASGELFF
few	.	TRBV4-1	TRBJ2-7	TGCGCCAGCAGTCGTGGACCGCCTCCCAGCGAGCAGTACTTC	CASSRGPPPSEQYF
.	.	TRBV12-3/TRBV12-4	TRBJ1-6	TGTGCCAGCAGTTTAGTCGGGGTTTGGGATTCACCCCTCCACTTT	CASSLVGVWDSPLHF
.	TRBD2	TRBV6-1	TRBJ2-7	TGTGCCATCGAAAGCGGGGTCTCCGACGAGCAGTACTTC	CAIESGVSDEQYF
.	TRBD2	TRBV12-3/TRBV12-4	TRBJ2-1	TGTGCCAGCAGTTTATTACCAGCGGGAGGGGGCGATGAGCAGTTCTTC	CASSLLPAGGGDEQFF
.	.	TRBV5-1	TRBJ1-1	TGCGCCAGCAGCCCCCTTGGAGGCCCCATGAACACTGAAGCTTTCTTT	CASSPLGGPMNTEAFF
.	.	TRBV12-3/TRBV12-4	TRBJ2-1	TGTGCCAGCGGACTATTCTCCTACAATGAGCAGTTCTTC	CASGLFSYNEQFF
.	.	TRBV7-6	TRBJ2-3	TGTGCCAGCAGCCCGCGATATACTACCTGGAGCACAGATACGCAGTATTTT	CASSPRYTTWSTDTQYF
.	TRBD1	TRBV7-9	TRBJ2-7	TGTGCCAGCAACTCACCGGGACAGGGGGCCAACGAGCAGTACTTC	CASNSPGQGANEQYF
few	.	TRBV27	TRBJ2-7	TGTGCCAGCAGTTTACAGGGGAACCTTCTCTACGAGCAGTACTTC	CASSLQGNLLYEQYF
.	.	TRBV12-3/TRBV12-4	TRBJ2-7	TGTGCCAGCAGTTTCCGAGGGAGAAACGAGCAGTACTTC	CASSFRGRNEQYF
few	TRBD2	TRBV20-1	TRBJ2-1	TGCAGTGCTAGTCTACAGCCGGGACTAGCGAGAAATGAGCAGTTCTTC	CSASLQPGLARNEQFF
.	TRBD2	TRBV7-2	TRBJ2-7	TGTGCCAGCAGCTTAAAACGAACTAGCGGGAACTACGAGCAGTACTTC	CASSLKRTSGNYEQYF
.	.	TRBV11-2	TRBJ2-7	TGTGCCAGCAGCCGTGGACTTAGGACTGATTCCTACGAGCAGTACTTC	CASSRGLRTDSYEQYF
.	.	TRBV5-1	TRBJ2-7	TGCGCCAGCAGCTTGGGCCACCACCAGGGTCTCTACGAGCAGTACTTC	CASSLGHHQGLYEQYF
few	TRBD2	TRBV12-3/TRBV12-4	TRBJ2-2	TGTGCCAGCAGTTTAGACAGGGGGCGATGGGGACTAGCGGGCTCAATTCCCTTAACCGGGGAGCTGTTTTTT	CASSLDRGRWGLAGSIPLTGELFF
many	TRBD2	TRBV2	TRBJ2-1	TGTGCCAGCAGAGCCGGGACTAGCGGTTACAATGAGCAGTTCTTC	CASRAGTSGYNEQFF
.	.	TRBV2	TRBJ2-7	TGTGCCAGCAGTGTCGGTCCCGGGATGGGCCTCTACGAGCAGTACTTC	CASSVGPGMGLYEQYF
.	TRBD1	TRBV28	TRBJ2-3	TGTGCCAGCAGGTTCTCCACCGGGACAGGGGGGAGGTATGGCACAGATACGCAGTATTTT	CASRFSTGTGGRYGTDTQYF
.	.	TRBV12-3/TRBV12-4	TRBJ2-2	TGTGCCAGCAGCCCCCTCCATGCCGGGGAGCTGTTTTTT	CASSPLHAGELFF
few	.	TRBV7-9	TRBJ2-3	TGTGCCAGCAGCGGGACCTTGCCAGATACGCAGTATTTT	CASSGTLPDTQYF
many	.	TRBV4-2	TRBJ2-3	TGTGCCAGCAGCCAAGGAATCGGCACAGATACGCAGTATTTT	CASSQGIGTDTQYF
few	TRBD2	TRBV20-1	TRBJ2-7	TGCAGTGCTAGTGATAGCGGCGGGAGAGACTTCTACGAGCAGTACTTC	CSASDSGGRDFYEQYF